Many counts were recorded for the clone carrying this T cell receptor beta chain. The antigen is unknown. TCR beta CDR3 region amplification was performed from RNA transcripts. A set of HTBI primers served as the primers for a first-round RT-PCR of the TCR CDR3. TCRdb used MiXCR to reprocess the multiplex PCR reads, holding one entry per CDR3 protein. The sample has around 390,000 distinct CDR3 sequences, roughly 15% seen once; the top ten hold less than 20%. This sample was included in a study of T cells in Graves' hyperthyroidism and ophthalmopathy. General observations from the study: The model forecast ophthalmopathy, anticipating it by a median around 6.9 months before onset.

The authors obtained PBMCs from 7.5 to 10 ml of fresh peripheral blood. Germline assignment: CDR1 MNHNS and CDR2 SASEGT. The trim removed 8 bases at V and 5 bases at J, leaving 11 bases unmatched. This CDR3 has 14 residues. This clonotype originated in a woman under 40 with Graves' ophthalmopathy. The chain links TRBV6-1 to TRBJ2-5, with 7 bases matching TRBD2. The sequenced sample consisted of blood. The CDR3 DNA follows: TGTGCCAGCCCGACTAGCCCACCCGGGGAGACCCAGTACTTC. This gives the protein CASPTSPPGETQYF.